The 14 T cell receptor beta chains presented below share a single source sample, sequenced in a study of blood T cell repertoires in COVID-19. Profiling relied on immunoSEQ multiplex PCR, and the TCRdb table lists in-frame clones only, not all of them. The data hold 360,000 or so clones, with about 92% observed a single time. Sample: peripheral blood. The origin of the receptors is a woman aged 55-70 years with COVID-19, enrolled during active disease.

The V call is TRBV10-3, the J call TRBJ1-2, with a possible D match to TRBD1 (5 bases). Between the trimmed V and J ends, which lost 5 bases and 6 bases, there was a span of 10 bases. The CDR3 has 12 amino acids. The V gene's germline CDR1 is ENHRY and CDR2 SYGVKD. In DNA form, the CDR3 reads TGTGCCATCAGTCCCACACAGGATGGCTACACCTTC. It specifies CAISPTQDGYTF.

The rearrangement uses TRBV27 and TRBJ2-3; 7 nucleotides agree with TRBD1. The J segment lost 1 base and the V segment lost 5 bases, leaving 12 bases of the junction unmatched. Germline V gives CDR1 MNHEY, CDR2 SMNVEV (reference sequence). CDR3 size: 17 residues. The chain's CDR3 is CASSPPQRGLGTDTQYF. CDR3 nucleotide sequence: TGTGCCAGCAGTCCTCCCCAGAGGGGGCTTGGCACAGATACGCAGTATTTT.

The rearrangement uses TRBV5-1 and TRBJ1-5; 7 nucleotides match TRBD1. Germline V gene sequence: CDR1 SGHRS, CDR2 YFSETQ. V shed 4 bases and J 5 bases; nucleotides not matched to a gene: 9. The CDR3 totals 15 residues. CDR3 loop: CASSTTTGADQPQHF. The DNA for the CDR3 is TGCGCCAGCAGCACCACCACAGGGGCTGATCAGCCCCAGCATTTT. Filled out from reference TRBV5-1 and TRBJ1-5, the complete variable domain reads KAGVTQTPRYLIKTRGQQVTLSCSPISGHRSVSWYQQTPGQGLQFLFEYFSETQRNKGNFPGRFSGRQFSNSRSEMNVSTLELGDSALYLCASSTTTGADQPQHFGDGTRLSIL.

The CDR3 here is CASSLESGAQETQYF. CDR3 coding DNA: TGTGCCAGCAGCTTAGAAAGCGGGGCTCAAGAGACCCAGTACTTC. This sequence joins TRBV7-3 and TRBJ2-5; 7 nucleotides match TRBD2. Trimming removed 2 bases from V and 2 bases from J; junction bases left unmatched: 5. Germline lookup yields CDR1 SGHTA and CDR2 FQGTGA. This CDR3 spans 15 amino acids.

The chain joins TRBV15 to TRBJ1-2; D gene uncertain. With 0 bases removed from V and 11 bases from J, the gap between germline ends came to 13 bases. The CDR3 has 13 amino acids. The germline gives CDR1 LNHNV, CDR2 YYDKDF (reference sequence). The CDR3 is CATSRDREGQYTF. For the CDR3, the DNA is TGTGCCACCAGCAGAGATCGAGAGGGCCAGTACACCTTC.

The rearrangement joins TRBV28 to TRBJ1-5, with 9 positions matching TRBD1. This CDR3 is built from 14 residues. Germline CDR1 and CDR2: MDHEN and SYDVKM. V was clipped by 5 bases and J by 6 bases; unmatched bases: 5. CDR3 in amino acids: CASSQGTGSQPQHF. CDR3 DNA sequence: TGTGCCAGCAGTCAAGGGACAGGGAGTCAGCCCCAGCATTTT.

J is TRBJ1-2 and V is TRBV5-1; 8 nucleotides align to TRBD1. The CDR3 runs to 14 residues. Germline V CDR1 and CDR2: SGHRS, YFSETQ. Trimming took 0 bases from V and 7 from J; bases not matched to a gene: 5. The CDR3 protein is CASSLADRGSGYTF. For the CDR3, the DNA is TGCGCCAGCAGCTTGGCCGACAGGGGCTCTGGCTACACCTTC.

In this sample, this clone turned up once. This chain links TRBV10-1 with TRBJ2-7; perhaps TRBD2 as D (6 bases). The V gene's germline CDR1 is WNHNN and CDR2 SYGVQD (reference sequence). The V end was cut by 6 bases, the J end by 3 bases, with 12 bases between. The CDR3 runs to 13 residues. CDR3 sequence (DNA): TGCGCCAGCAGCGAATCGCGGGGCTACGAGCAGTACTTC. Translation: CASSESRGYEQYF.

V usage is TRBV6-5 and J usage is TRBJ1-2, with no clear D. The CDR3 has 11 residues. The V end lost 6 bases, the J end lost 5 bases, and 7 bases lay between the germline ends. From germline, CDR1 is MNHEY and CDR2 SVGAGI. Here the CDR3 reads CASSSRYGYTF. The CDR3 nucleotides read TGTGCCAGCAGCTCTAGATATGGCTACACCTTC.

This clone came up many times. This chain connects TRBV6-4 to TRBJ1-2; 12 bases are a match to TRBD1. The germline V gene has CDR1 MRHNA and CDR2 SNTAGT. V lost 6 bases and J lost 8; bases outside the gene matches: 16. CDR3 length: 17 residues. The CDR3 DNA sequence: TGTGCCAGCAGCACAACCTACCCGGGACAGGGGGCCCGAGGCTACACCTTC. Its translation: CASSTTYPGQGARGYTF.

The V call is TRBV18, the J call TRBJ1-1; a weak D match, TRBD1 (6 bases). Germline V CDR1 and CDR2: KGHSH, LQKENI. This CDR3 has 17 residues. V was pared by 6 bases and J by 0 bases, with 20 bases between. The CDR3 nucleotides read TGTGCCAGCTCCCCCACTGGGACAAGTGAAATGAACACTGAAGCTTTCTTT. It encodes CASSPTGTSEMNTEAFF. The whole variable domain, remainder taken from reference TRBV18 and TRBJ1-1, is NAGVMQNPRHLVRRRGQEARLRCSPMKGHSHVYWYRQLPEEGLKFMVYLQKENIIDESGMPKERFSAEFPKEGPSILRIQQVVRGDSAAYFCASSPTGTSEMNTEAFFGQGTRLTVV.

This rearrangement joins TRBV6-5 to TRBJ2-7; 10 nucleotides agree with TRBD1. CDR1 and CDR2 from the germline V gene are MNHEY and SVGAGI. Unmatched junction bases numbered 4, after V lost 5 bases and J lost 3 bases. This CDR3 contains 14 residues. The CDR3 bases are TGTGCCAGCAGTATCCGGGACAGGGGCTACGAGCAGTACTTC. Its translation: CASSIRDRGYEQYF.

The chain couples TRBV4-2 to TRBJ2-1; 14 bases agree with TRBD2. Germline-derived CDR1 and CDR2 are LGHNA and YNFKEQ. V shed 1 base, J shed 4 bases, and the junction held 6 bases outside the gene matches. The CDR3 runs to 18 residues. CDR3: CASSQATSGGAIYNEQFF. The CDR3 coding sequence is TGTGCCAGCAGCCAAGCGACTAGCGGGGGGGCAATTTACAATGAGCAGTTCTTC.

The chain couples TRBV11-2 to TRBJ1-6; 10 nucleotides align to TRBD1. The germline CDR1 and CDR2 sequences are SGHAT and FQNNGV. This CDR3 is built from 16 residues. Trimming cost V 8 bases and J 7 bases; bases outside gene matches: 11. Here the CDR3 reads CASGTDRGHRNSPLHF. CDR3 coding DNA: TGTGCCAGCGGGACCGACAGGGGGCATAGGAATTCACCCCTCCACTTT.